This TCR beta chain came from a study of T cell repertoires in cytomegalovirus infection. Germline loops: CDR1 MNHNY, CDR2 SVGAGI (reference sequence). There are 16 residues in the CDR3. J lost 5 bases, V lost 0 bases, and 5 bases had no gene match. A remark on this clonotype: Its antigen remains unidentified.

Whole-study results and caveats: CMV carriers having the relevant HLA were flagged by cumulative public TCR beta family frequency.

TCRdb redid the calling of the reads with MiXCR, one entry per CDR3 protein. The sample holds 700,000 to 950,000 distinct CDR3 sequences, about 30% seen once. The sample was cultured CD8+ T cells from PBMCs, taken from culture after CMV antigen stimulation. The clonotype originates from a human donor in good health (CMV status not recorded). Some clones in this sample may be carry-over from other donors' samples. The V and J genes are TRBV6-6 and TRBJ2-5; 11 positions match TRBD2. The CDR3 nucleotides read TGTGCCAGCAGTTACTCGAATAGCGGGGGGGGCGAGACCCAGTACTTC. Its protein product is CASSYSNSGGGETQYF.